Each of the 16 T cell receptor beta chains below was sequenced from the same sample in a study of CD8 T cells in Susac syndrome. The authors reverse transcribed about 0.5 to 1 ug RNA with random hexamers. Each CDR3 protein is one row after TCRdb ran MiXCR on the immunoSEQ multiplex PCR reads. The data contain about 140,000 distinct CDR3 sequences, 94% of them seen just once; the ten biggest clones take up over 0.25%. The sample comprised CD8+ T cells from PBMCs. The receptor set was obtained from a human donor in good health.

The count of this clonotype is one. V is TRBV20-1 and J is TRBJ1-2; the match to TRBD1 covers 8 bases. The CDR3 covers 14 residues. The ends lost 6 bases at V and 8 bases at J; junction bases unmatched: 14. Germline V gene lookup returns CDR1 DFQATT and CDR2 SNEGSKA (reference sequence). The CDR3 is CSARGTGGWVGYTF. In DNA form, the CDR3 reads TGCAGTGCCAGGGGGACAGGAGGCTGGGTGGGCTACACCTTC.

This chain joins TRBV20-1 and TRBJ2-5; 10 nucleotides line up with TRBD2. V lost 5 bases, J lost 5 bases, and 5 bases stayed unmatched. Germline V lookup: CDR1 DFQATT, CDR2 SNEGSKA (reference sequence). The CDR3 loop spans 13 amino acids. The CDR3 DNA sequence: TGCAGTGCTGCTAGCGGGAGTGTGGAGACCCAGTACTTC. Translating gives CSAASGSVETQYF.

The V gene is TRBV4-2, the J gene TRBJ2-7; no definite D call. The germline V and J ends were trimmed by 0 bases and 2 bases, with 11 bases remaining between them. Germline CDR1 LGHNA, CDR2 YNFKEQ. The CDR3 spans 15 residues. CDR3: CASSQDPGRTYEQYF. Here the CDR3 DNA reads TGTGCCAGCAGCCAAGATCCGGGTAGGACCTACGAGCAGTACTTC.

The J gene is TRBJ2-7, the V gene TRBV5-4; no clear D gene. Deletions cut 6 bases from V and 4 bases from J, with 8 bases between. Germline V gives CDR1 SGHNT, CDR2 YYREEE (reference sequence). There are 11 residues in the CDR3. The CDR3: CASTLGYEQYF. In DNA, the CDR3 is TGTGCCAGCACCCTGGGGTACGAGCAGTACTTC. The entire variable domain, with the rest obtained from reference TRBV5-4 and TRBJ2-7, is as follows: ETGVTQSPTHLIKTRGQQVTLRCSSQSGHNTVSWYQQALGQGPQFIFQYYREEENGRGNFPPRFSGLQFPNYSSELNVNALELDDSALYLCASTLGYEQYFGPGTRLTVT.

The gene calls are TRBV24-1 and TRBJ2-7; 7 bases map to TRBD2. The germline CDR1 and CDR2 sequences are KGHDR and SFDVKD. V trimming: 3 bases; J trimming: 2 bases; junction bases outside the gene matches: 6. The CDR3 covers 15 residues. The CDR3 region has the DNA TGTGCCACCAGTGATGTAGCGGGCCCAACCTACGAGCAGTACTTC. Protein: CATSDVAGPTYEQYF.

The chain links TRBV27 to TRBJ2-5, with D possibly TRBD2 on 6 matching bases. V gave up 2 bases and J gave up 5 bases, with 9 bases separating them. CDR1 and CDR2 (germline): MNHEY, SMNVEV (reference sequence). CDR3 size: 13 residues. This chain's CDR3 is CASSLRGLETQYF. For the CDR3, the DNA is TGTGCCAGCAGTTTACGGGGGTTGGAGACCCAGTACTTC.

This chain uses TRBV15 with TRBJ1-4; 9 bases are a match to TRBD1. The CDR3 is 16 residues long. The germline V gene encodes CDR1 LNHNV and CDR2 YYDKDF (reference sequence). The J segment lost 6 bases and the V segment lost 5 bases, leaving 10 bases of the junction unmatched. The CDR3, as DNA: TGTGCCACCAGCGGGCCGCCGGGACAGGGACATGAAAAACTGTTTTTT. Encoded protein: CATSGPPGQGHEKLFF.

V usage is TRBV29-1 and J usage is TRBJ1-1; no clear D gene. CDR3 length: 13 amino acids. Germline CDR1 reads SQVTM; CDR2 reads ANQGSEA. V lost 1 base, J lost 2 bases, and 8 bases lay in between. The CDR3 region has the DNA TGCAGCGTTGAAGTCGCAGGCAACACTGAAGCTTTCTTT. As protein: CSVEVAGNTEAFF.

V usage is TRBV27 and J usage is TRBJ2-1; 8 bases map to TRBD2. The CDR3 sequence is 16 residues long. V dropped 6 bases and J dropped 7; count of bases not matched to a gene: 14. The germline V gene encodes CDR1 MNHEY and CDR2 SMNVEV (reference sequence). CDR3 region: CASSSRGASGPNEQFF. The CDR3 DNA is TGTGCCAGCAGCTCAAGGGGGGCTAGCGGGCCGAATGAGCAGTTCTTC.

The genes are TRBV27 and TRBJ1-2; D is unresolved. The V gene's germline CDR1 is MNHEY and CDR2 SMNVEV (reference sequence). Trimming shortened V by 11 bases and J by 8 bases, and 18 bases separated the two germline ends. The CDR3 runs to 12 residues. The CDR3 is CAARGRQEGYTF. DNA of the CDR3: TGTGCCGCCCGAGGTCGCCAGGAGGGCTACACCTTC.

The chain employs TRBV18 and TRBJ2-5; D could derive from TRBD1 or TRBD2 (5 bases each). V lost 4 bases and J 5 bases, leaving 14 bases between the germline ends. CDR3 size: 14 residues. Per germline, CDR1 KGHSH and CDR2 LQKENI. This CDR3 is CASSHRDGRETQYF. CDR3 nucleotide sequence: TGTGCCAGCTCACACCGGGACGGGCGGGAGACCCAGTACTTC.

The chain joins TRBV20-1 to TRBJ2-1; D possibly matches TRBD1 or TRBD2 (5 bases each). This CDR3 contains 13 residues. Per the germline V gene, CDR1 is DFQATT and CDR2 is SNEGSKA (reference sequence). V shed 5 bases and J shed 8 bases, with 16 bases lying between them. CDR3 loop: CSARGTRSDEQFF. The CDR3 bases are TGCAGTGCTCGTGGGACCAGAAGCGATGAGCAGTTCTTC.

The rearrangement uses TRBV20-1 and TRBJ2-7; D ambiguous. V was trimmed by 4 bases and J by 4 bases, leaving 11 bases between them. The CDR3 has 12 residues. Germline V CDR1 and CDR2: DFQATT, SNEGSKA (reference sequence). CDR3 residues: CSAKLGGYEQYF. The CDR3 DNA follows: TGCAGTGCTAAGTTGGGTGGGTACGAGCAGTACTTC.

The chain recombines TRBV7-8 with TRBJ2-3, with 12 bases identical to TRBD2. Trimming cost V 4 bases and J 4 bases; bases outside gene matches: 3. Germline values: CDR1 SGHVS, CDR2 FQNEAQ. The CDR3 has 15 residues. CDR3 DNA sequence: TGTGCCAGCAGCTCGACTAGCGGGAGATCAGATACGCAGTATTTT. This codes for CASSSTSGRSDTQYF.

V usage is TRBV20-1 and J usage is TRBJ2-1; D remains unclear. The CDR3 is 13 amino acids. From germline, CDR1 is DFQATT and CDR2 SNEGSKA (reference sequence). Trimming took off 3 bases at V and 4 bases at J, with 10 bases between the two ends. The CDR3 region has the DNA TGCAGTGCTAGTTTGCTAGTTTACAATGAGCAGTTCTTC. This codes for CSASLLVYNEQFF.

This chain joins TRBV4-3 and TRBJ2-7; D may be TRBD1 (6 bases). Trimming took 3 bases from V and 0 from J, leaving 9 bases between them. CDR1 LGHNA and CDR2 YSLEER come from the germline V gene. The CDR3 length is 14 residues. The CDR3 sequence: CASSQHRASYEQYF. As DNA, the CDR3 is TGCGCCAGCAGCCAGCACAGGGCCTCCTACGAGCAGTACTTC.